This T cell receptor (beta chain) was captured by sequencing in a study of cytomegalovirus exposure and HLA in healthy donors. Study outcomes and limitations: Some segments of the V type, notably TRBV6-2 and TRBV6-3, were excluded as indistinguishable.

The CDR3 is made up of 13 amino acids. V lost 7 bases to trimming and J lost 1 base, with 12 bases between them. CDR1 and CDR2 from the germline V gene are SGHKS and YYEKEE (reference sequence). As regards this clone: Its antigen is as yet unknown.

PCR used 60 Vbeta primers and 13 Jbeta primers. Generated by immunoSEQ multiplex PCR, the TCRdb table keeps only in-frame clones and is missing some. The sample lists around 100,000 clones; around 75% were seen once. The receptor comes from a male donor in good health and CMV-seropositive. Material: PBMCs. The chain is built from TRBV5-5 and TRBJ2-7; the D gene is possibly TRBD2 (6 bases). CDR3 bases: TGTGCCAGCCAAACTAGCCCATCCTACGAGCAGTACTTC. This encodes CASQTSPSYEQYF. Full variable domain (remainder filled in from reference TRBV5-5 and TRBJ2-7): DAGVTQSPTHLIKTRGQQVTLRCSPISGHKSVSWYQQVLGQGPQFIFQYYEKEERGRGNFPDRFSARQFPNYSSELNVNALLLGDSALYLCASQTSPSYEQYFGPGTRLTVT.